This record concerns one T cell receptor (beta chain) sequence. The antigen it binds to is not known. One base away there is no much larger clone; base qualities are not given. To sequence the TCRbeta CDR3 region, genomic DNA was isolated from the sorted cells. The immunoSEQ Assay was used for sequencing of TCRbeta CDR3 regions. TCRdb stores this immuneACCESS table with in-frame sequences only. Part of the clones is absent; in the studies checked, under half of the shortfall reflects unresolved V genes, and no reason is known for the rest. The sample yields about 61,000 clones; more than 65% were counted once. The ten largest clones take up roughly 0.53% of the sample. The entry originates in a study of OX40 agonist ivuxolimab in advanced cancers. For context, the study as a whole: Ivuxolimab was a fully human IgG2 agonistic monoclonal antibody targeting the costimulatory receptor OX40 (CD134). Intravenous ivuxolimab was administered to patients every 2 weeks at six dose levels: 0.01, 0.1, 0.3, 1.5, 3 and 10 mg/kg. Of the approximately 53 patients in dose escalation, about 20 had hepatocellular carcinoma, some 15 had melanoma, 9 had renal cell carcinoma and 9 had head and neck cancer. A male proportion of 75% to 85% and a mean age of roughly 58 years, ranging from about 23 to 90, were recorded for the dose-escalation cohort. Prior anti-PD-1, anti-PD-L1 or anti-CTLA-4 therapy was permitted, and checkpoint inhibitors had been received by around 40% of dose-escalation patients. Partial responses occurred in three dose-escalation patients, of whom one had hepatocellular carcinoma and two had cutaneous melanoma. Peripheral TCRbeta sequencing aimed to test whether ivuxolimab altered TCR sequence diversity and caused clonal T-cell expansion. The paper covers the monotherapy dose-escalation part of the phase I ivuxolimab trial, which included N ≈ 57 patients.

Measured from the cysteine to the phenylalanine, the CDR3 is 15 residues long. Of all the DNA, just the CDR3 is kept, 45 bases in frame from base 1. From a lookup of the germline V gene, CDR1 and CDR2 are LGHNA and YNFKEQ. V and J are truncated by 0 bases and 7 bases respectively, leaving an intervening sequence of 13 bases. Results the study describes overall, beyond this receptor: The antigen specificity of the peripheral T cells that underwent clonal expansion was not determined. At doses of 0.1 to 3.0 mg/kg, clonal expansion of both CD4+ and CD8+ T cells in blood was seen between baseline and week 6. After ivuxolimab, more expanded clones were found on average in CD8+ T cells than in CD4+ T cells. In partial responders in the 0.1-3.0 mg/kg groups, normalized peripheral clonal expansion was found to be among the lowest, especially among CD8+ T cells. Low levels of normalized T-cell clonal expansion were also shown by some nonresponding patients.

The trial excluded patients who had a history of autoimmune disease or were on systemic immunosuppression. Peripheral blood for TCR sequencing was collected from all dose cohorts at baseline, on cycle 4 day 1, and on cycle 7 day 1. Samples came from an open-label, multicenter, first-in-human phase I dose-escalation trial of ivuxolimab. Adults with locally advanced or metastatic melanoma, renal cell, hepatocellular, or head and neck squamous cell carcinoma were enrolled in the trial. CD4+ and CD8+ T cells were sorted separately from peripheral blood before TCR sequencing. This TCR was sampled from an adult with an advanced solid tumor such as melanoma, head and neck, liver or kidney cancer. The rearranged chain carries TRBV4-2 and TRBJ1-3; the D gene remains uncertain. The sequences come from CD4+ or CD8+ T cells sorted from blood, collected in a trial of the OX40 agonist ivuxolimab. Here the CDR3 is given as CASSQEGHFWNTIYF. The nucleotide sequence reads as follows: TGTGCCAGCAGCCAAGAAGGGCATTTTTGGAACACCATATATTTT.